This T cell receptor (beta chain) was sequenced in a study of PD-L1 blockade in urothelial cancer. Study as a whole: Males with bladder-origin urothelial cancer constituted about nine tenths of the roughly 30 patients. Per blood sample, T cells had a median of around 140,000. Study observations and caveats: When measured at 3 weeks, tumor-associated blood clones expanded more in durable-benefit patients.

The CDR3 is made up of 17 amino acids. Trimming took off 5 bases at V and 1 base at J, with 20 bases between the two ends. Germline CDR1 is SEHNR and CDR2 is FQNEAQ (reference sequence). Produced via immunoSEQ multiplex PCR; TCRdb's table is partial and in-frame only. The table records about 84,000 clones, 82% of them present only once. To note about this clone: The target antigen is unknown.

This chain links TRBV7-9 with TRBJ1-1; D gene unclear. The receptor was isolated from a man in his 70s with urothelial cancer. The source was PBMCs, collected around atezolizumab (anti-PD-L1) treatment. CDR3 loop: CASSQRAPDRGNTEAFF. The DNA of the CDR3 is TGTGCCAGCAGCCAAAGGGCACCCGACCGGGGGAACACTGAAGCTTTCTTT.